These 20 T cell receptor beta chains were all obtained from the same sample, sequenced in a study of blood T cell repertoires in COVID-19. Sequencing used immunoSEQ multiplex PCR; TCRdb keeps in-frame clones, though not all of them. The sample holds roughly 40,000 clones; roughly three quarters are singletons and the top ten take 25% to 35%. Sample: peripheral blood. These receptor sequences come from a man older than 75 with acute or convalescent COVID-19.

This chain joins TRBV11-2 and TRBJ2-1, with 12 nucleotides matching TRBD2. The CDR3 loop spans 17 amino acids. V shed 1 base and J 9 bases; nucleotides not matched to a gene: 10. The germline V gene encodes CDR1 SGHAT and CDR2 FQNNGV. CDR3 protein: CASSLAPLAGGPGEQFF. CDR3 coding DNA: TGTGCCAGCAGCTTAGCCCCTCTAGCGGGAGGGCCGGGTGAGCAGTTCTTC.

This clone showed up just a few times. J is TRBJ1-5 and V is TRBV9, with no clear D. V lost 0 bases and J lost 1, with 8 bases in between. In germline, CDR1 is SGDLS, CDR2 YYNGEE. CDR3 size: 15 residues. The CDR3 loop reads CASSVAWESNQPQHF. CDR3 coding DNA: TGTGCCAGCAGCGTAGCCTGGGAGAGCAATCAGCCCCAGCATTTT.

The chain couples TRBV5-6 to TRBJ2-1, with 9 bases aligning to TRBD2. CDR1 SGHDT and CDR2 YYEEEE come from the germline V gene. The CDR3 sequence is 15 residues long. V lost 0 bases to trimming and J lost 5 bases; unmatched junction nucleotides: 3. DNA of the CDR3: TGTGCCAGCAGCTTGGGCGGGGGGGCCCACAATGAGCAGTTCTTC. Protein: CASSLGGGAHNEQFF.

The V and J genes are TRBV6-1 and TRBJ2-3; 7 bases are shared with TRBD2. CDR1 MNHNS and CDR2 SASEGT come from the germline V gene. The length of the CDR3 is 15 residues. The J segment lost 2 bases and the V segment lost 0 bases, leaving 2 bases of the junction unmatched. The CDR3 region has the DNA TGTGCCAGCAGTGAAGCTGGGGGGGACACAGATACGCAGTATTTT. Translation: CASSEAGGDTDTQYF.

This clone was observed a handful of times. This chain joins TRBV27 and TRBJ1-1; D gene unclear. The CDR3 extends over 15 amino acids. V was trimmed by 0 bases and J by 4 bases, leaving 12 bases between them. CDR1 is MNHEY, CDR2 SMNVEV, per germline (reference sequence). DNA for the CDR3: TGTGCCAGCAGTTTATCGAAGTCGAGCGGCACTGAAGCTTTCTTT. This gives the protein CASSLSKSSGTEAFF.

The genes are TRBV27 and TRBJ1-1; no clear D gene. Deletions cut 2 bases from V and 7 bases from J, with 14 bases between. This CDR3 is 14 amino acids long. Germline loops: CDR1 MNHEY, CDR2 SMNVEV (reference sequence). The CDR3 DNA is TGTGCCAGCAGTTTAAAGGCAGGCGGGATTGAAGCTTTCTTT. It yields the protein CASSLKAGGIEAFF.

This chain connects TRBV6-5 to TRBJ1-5; D unresolved. The CDR3 is made up of 14 amino acids. V dropped 5 bases and J dropped 3 bases, with 11 bases sitting between them. The germline V gene encodes CDR1 MNHEY and CDR2 SVGAGI. DNA for the CDR3: TGTGCCAGCAGTCCGGGGAGGAACAATCAGCCCCAGCATTTT. This translates into CASSPGRNNQPQHF.

The genes are TRBV28 and TRBJ2-1, with D possibly being TRBD1 (5 bases). Trimming cost V 4 bases and J 7 bases, with 8 bases left between them. Looked up from germline, CDR1 is MDHEN and CDR2 is SYDVKM. The CDR3 sequence is 12 residues long. Written as DNA, the CDR3 is TGTGCCAGCAGTTACAGGCGAAATGAGCAGTTCTTC. Protein product: CASSYRRNEQFF.

The rearrangement joins TRBV1 to TRBJ2-2; the table assigns TRBD2, which was not confirmed against the DNA. TRBV1 is listed as a pseudogene. The CDR3 is 18 amino acids. CDR3 region: CTSSQDVRDYPSYGELFF. CDR3 coding DNA: TGCACCAGCAGCCAAGATGTTCGGGACTACCCCTCCTACGGGGAGCTGTTTTTT.

This chain uses TRBV5-5 with TRBJ2-7; possible D gene TRBD1, 6 bases. V lost 4 bases and J lost 5, with 13 bases in between. The CDR3 has 13 amino acids. Germline CDR1 is SGHKS and CDR2 is YYEKEE (reference sequence). CDR3 coding DNA: TGTGCCAGCAGCGTAACAGGGTCCAACGAGCAGTACTTC. It encodes CASSVTGSNEQYF. Combining the CDR3 with reference TRBV5-5 and TRBJ2-7 gives the whole variable domain DAGVTQSPTHLIKTRGQQVTLRCSPISGHKSVSWYQQVLGQGPQFIFQYYEKEERGRGNFPDRFSARQFPNYSSELNVNALLLGDSALYLCASSVTGSNEQYFGPGTRLTVT.

The CDR3 reads CASSLSAGARGYTF. CDR3 sequence (DNA): TGTGCCAGCAGTTTAAGCGCAGGGGCGAGAGGCTACACCTTC. The chain couples TRBV28 to TRBJ1-2; D might be TRBD1 (6 bases). The CDR3 sequence is 14 residues long. V was trimmed by 2 bases and J by 8 bases, leaving 15 bases between them. CDR1 is MDHEN and CDR2 is SYDVKM in the germline V gene.

The chain combines TRBV28 with TRBJ2-5; 9 bases match TRBD2. Germline V gene data show CDR1 as MDHEN and CDR2 as SYDVKM. Trimming removed 5 bases from V and 5 bases from J; junction bases left unmatched: 6. CDR3 length equals 14 residues. The CDR3 nucleotides are TGTGCCAGCAGTCGCGGGGGGGCCGGGGAGACCCAGTACTTC. Translating it yields CASSRGGAGETQYF.

V and J are TRBV7-2 and TRBJ2-1, with D possibly matching TRBD1 (6 bases). The CDR3 contains 15 residues. Germline values: CDR1 SGHTA, CDR2 FQGNSA. The germline V and J ends were trimmed by 6 bases and 4 bases, with 16 bases remaining between them. The CDR3 sequence: CASSEGPGAYNEQFF. The CDR3 region has the DNA TGTGCCAGCAGTGAGGGTCCAGGGGCTTACAATGAGCAGTTCTTC.

This chain connects TRBV27 to TRBJ2-7; D unclear. This CDR3 spans 16 amino acids. Germline V lookup: CDR1 MNHEY, CDR2 SMNVEV (reference sequence). V shed 0 bases and J shed 0 bases, with 12 bases lying between them. CDR3 in amino acids: CASSLSRTYLSYEQYF. The CDR3, as DNA: TGTGCCAGCAGTTTATCGCGCACTTACCTCTCCTACGAGCAGTACTTC.

The chain uses TRBV5-1 and TRBJ2-2, with a weak D call TRBD1 (5 bases). The CDR3 contains 16 residues. The V end lost 0 bases, the J end lost 0 bases, and 9 bases lay between the germline ends. The germline V gene has CDR1 SGHRS and CDR2 YFSETQ. In nucleotides, the CDR3 is TGCGCCAGCAGCTTGGGTCCAGGGTCGAACACCGGGGAGCTGTTTTTT. Its protein product is CASSLGPGSNTGELFF. Looking up the rest from reference TRBV5-1 and TRBJ2-2 gives the full variable domain: KAGVTQTPRYLIKTRGQQVTLSCSPISGHRSVSWYQQTPGQGLQFLFEYFSETQRNKGNFPGRFSGRQFSNSRSEMNVSTLELGDSALYLCASSLGPGSNTGELFFGEGSRLTVL.

The chain is built from TRBV27 and TRBJ1-6; the D gene is possibly TRBD1 (6 bases). V dropped 3 bases and J dropped 8 bases, with 11 bases sitting between them. CDR3 length: 14 amino acids. Germline V gene sequence: CDR1 MNHEY, CDR2 SMNVEV (reference sequence). CDR3 protein: CASSFDRLHSPLHF. The DNA for the CDR3 is TGTGCCAGCAGTTTCGACAGGCTCCATTCACCCCTCCACTTT.

The gene calls are TRBV11-2 and TRBJ2-7, with 8 bases aligning to TRBD2. The germline gives CDR1 SGHAT, CDR2 FQNNGV. Germline trimming cut 5 bases from V and 5 bases from J; bases unmatched to any gene: 14. This CDR3 has 16 amino acids. The CDR3 here is CASSRTGTSRFHEQYF. The CDR3 bases are TGTGCCAGCAGCCGTACCGGGACTAGTAGGTTCCACGAGCAGTACTTC. The full variable domain, its missing parts supplied by reference TRBV11-2 and TRBJ2-7, is EAGVAQSPRYKIIEKRQSVAFWCNPISGHATLYWYQQILGQGPKLLIQFQNNGVVDDSQLPKDRFSAERLKGVDSTLKIQPAKLEDSAVYLCASSRTGTSRFHEQYFGPGTRLTVT.

The rearrangement uses TRBV28 and TRBJ1-1, with a tentative D call TRBD1 (5 bases). Trimming took off 3 bases at V and 4 bases at J, with 12 bases between the two ends. Germline V CDR1 and CDR2: MDHEN, SYDVKM. This CDR3 is built from 14 residues. This CDR3 is CASSLRLGGTEAFF. As DNA, the CDR3 is TGTGCCAGCAGTTTGCGCCTCGGGGGCACTGAAGCTTTCTTT.

The chain is built from TRBV6-1 and TRBJ2-1, with TRBD2 matching over 9 bases. Germline trimming cut 2 bases from V and 3 bases from J; bases unmatched to any gene: 5. Per germline, CDR1 MNHNS and CDR2 SASEGT. The CDR3 totals 16 residues. This chain's CDR3 is CASSESLAGLYNEQFF. Here the CDR3 DNA reads TGTGCCAGCAGTGAATCGCTAGCGGGACTCTACAATGAGCAGTTCTTC.

The chain joins TRBV18 to TRBJ2-3; tentative D call: TRBD1 (6 bases). CDR1 is KGHSH, CDR2 LQKENI, per germline. The CDR3 runs 15 residues. V lost 5 bases, J lost 2 bases, and 14 bases lay in between. The CDR3 reads CASSYDRSDTDTQYF. In nucleotides, the CDR3 is TGTGCCAGCTCATACGACAGGTCTGACACAGATACGCAGTATTTT.